This T cell receptor beta chain was captured by sequencing in a study of CD8+ T cells in alopecia areata. The authors extracted RNA and reverse transcribed it into cDNA as the sequencing template. TCRdb's copy holds only in-frame clones and misses some; the assay was immunoSEQ multiplex PCR. The table lists 110,000 or so clones, 50% to 65% of them singletons, with approximately 3.1% in the top ten. As to treatment: oral pan-JAK inhibitor, 5-10 mg twice daily. V lost 1 base and J lost 2, with 2 bases in between. The CDR3 is made up of 12 amino acids. Germline loops: CDR1 SEHNR, CDR2 FQNEAQ (reference sequence). In this sample, this clone turned up once. Other DNA sequences in the same sample also yield this CDR3.

The chain uses TRBV7-9 and TRBJ2-5, with D hard to call. The source was CD4+ T cells sorted from blood, collected at week 24, from a patient treated with tofacitinib. The sequence was obtained from a human donor with alopecia areata. CDR3 in DNA: TGTGCCAGCAGCTTAGGGCAAGAGACCCAGTACTTC. This gives the protein CASSLGQETQYF.